Sequencing of this TCR beta chain was carried out in a study of T cell repertoires in cytomegalovirus infection. The overall study: Public TCR beta signature analysis indicated the presence of both CMV infection and matching HLA type. Study-wide results and limits: Clonotype analysis showed dominance of the ex vivo response by HLA-C-restricted CMV-specific TCR beta clonotypes. Carriers of CMV plus the relevant HLA were identified by cumulative public TCR beta family frequency.

Germline V lookup: CDR1 SGHDN, CDR2 FVKESK. With 4 bases clipped from V and 4 bases from J, the junction kept 3 bases outside the gene matches. This CDR3 region has 14 residues. TCRdb ran MiXCR on the reads and lists one entry per CDR3 protein. The sample consists of a few hundred thousand distinct CDR3 sequences, 15% to 20% of them appearing once. Concerning this clonotype: The antigen remains unidentified.

The receptor's source is a human donor in good health (CMV status not recorded). Some clones in this sample may be carry-over from other donors' samples. The material sequenced was CD8+ T cells from PBMCs. The genes are TRBV14 and TRBJ2-7; 11 bases line up with TRBD2. For the CDR3, the DNA is TGTGCCAGCAGCCCCTGGACTAGCGGGTACGAGCAGTACTTC. Its protein product is CASSPWTSGYEQYF.